This TCR beta chain was identified in a study of T cell responses to AZD1222 COVID-19 vaccine. General observations from the study: Compared with day 0, the breadth and depth of the Spike-specific TCR repertoire rose significantly after two doses of AZD1222. Donors were chiefly white British, with a greater number of females, and clonal diversity was perhaps underestimated. Repertoire sampling happened only post peak T cell response.

Produced via immunoSEQ multiplex PCR; TCRdb's table is partial and in-frame only. The sample carries around 130,000 clones, around 84% recorded once. From germline, CDR1 is LGHNA and CDR2 YSLEER. The ends were cut back, 0 bases at V and 6 bases at J, with 17 bases in the middle. The CDR3 has 16 amino acids. As regards this clone: Its specificity is unknown.

V and J are TRBV4-3 and TRBJ1-2, with D hard to call. The sample was peripheral blood, taken on day 0 of AZD1222 vaccination. The receptor was isolated from an adult in good health. The CDR3 here is CASSQELLLFDDGYTF. The CDR3 region has the DNA TGCGCCAGCAGCCAAGAGCTTCTTCTCTTTGACGATGGCTACACCTTC.